What follows are 28 T cell receptor beta chains derived from one specimen sequenced in a study of blood T cell repertoires in COVID-19. Sequencing used immunoSEQ multiplex PCR; TCRdb keeps in-frame clones, though not all of them. The top ten clones hold roughly 8.3% of a sample with around 25,000 clones, approximately 90% of them seen once. Sequenced material: peripheral blood. The source of these receptors is a human donor with active COVID-19. The donor label of this sample is uncertain.

This sequence joins TRBV25-1 and TRBJ1-1; D uncertain. Looked up from germline, CDR1 is MGHDK and CDR2 is SYGVNS. The CDR3 loop spans 13 amino acids. V gave up 3 bases and J gave up 4 bases, with 9 bases separating them. As DNA, the CDR3 is TGTGCCAGCAGTGAGCGAGGAGCCACTGAAGCTTTCTTT. It translates to CASSERGATEAFF.

The genes are TRBV7-9 and TRBJ2-2, with TRBD2 as a possible D gene (5 bases). The V end lost 5 bases, the J end lost 8 bases, and 21 bases lay between the germline ends. The CDR3 covers 16 residues. Germline loops: CDR1 SEHNR, CDR2 FQNEAQ (reference sequence). CDR3 nucleotides: TGTGCCAGCAGCCAGCGGTCCCGCCCTTCGTCGGGGGAGCTGTTTTTT. Translation gives CASSQRSRPSSGELFF.

This chain joins TRBV5-6 and TRBJ2-5; 13 bases fit TRBD2. V was pared by 3 bases and J by 14 bases, with 10 bases of the junction left unmatched. CDR1 and CDR2 from the germline V gene are SGHDT and YYEEEE. The CDR3 loop spans 14 amino acids. The CDR3 spells CASSSGKGLAGTYF. CDR3 bases: TGTGCCAGCAGCTCTGGAAAGGGACTAGCGGGAACCTACTTC.

This clone has just a few counts. The chain joins TRBV3-1 (or the pseudogene TRBV3-2) to TRBJ2-1; TRBD2 aligns across 9 bases. The CDR3 length is 16 residues. Germline assignment: CDR1 LGHDT and CDR2 YNNKEL (reference sequence). J was trimmed by 5 bases and V by 1 base; bases with no gene match: 6. In DNA form, the CDR3 reads TGTGCCAGCAGCCAAGCTCTAGCGGGACGAGACAATGAGCAGTTCTTC. Protein product: CASSQALAGRDNEQFF.

V is TRBV7-9 and J is TRBJ2-1; 9 positions match TRBD1. Germline V lookup: CDR1 SEHNR, CDR2 FQNEAQ (reference sequence). Losses at the gene ends were 5 bases for V and 5 bases for J; bases not matched to a gene: 13. This CDR3 region has 17 residues. CDR3 residues: CASSLKLGQGRDNEQFF. For the CDR3, the DNA is TGTGCCAGCAGCCTAAAATTGGGACAGGGTCGGGACAATGAGCAGTTCTTC.

V and J are TRBV2 and TRBJ2-1, with 7 bases that match TRBD1. Germline CDR1 SNHLY, CDR2 FYNNEI. Losses at the gene ends were 8 bases for V and 0 bases for J; bases not matched to a gene: 16. The length of the CDR3 is 18 residues. Here the CDR3 reads CASVPRGGPMGSYNEQFF. The DNA for the CDR3 is TGTGCCAGCGTGCCGCGAGGGGGCCCGATGGGCTCCTACAATGAGCAGTTCTTC.

To note about this clone: Distinct nucleotide sequences in the sample also encode this CDR3. The rearrangement uses TRBV9 and TRBJ2-3; D not certain. Trimming took 0 bases from V and 0 from J, leaving 5 bases between them. CDR1 is SGDLS, CDR2 YYNGEE, per germline. This CDR3 spans 14 amino acids. The CDR3 loop is CASSVGGSTDTQYF. The CDR3 nucleotides read TGTGCCAGCAGCGTAGGTGGCAGCACAGATACGCAGTATTTT. The full variable domain, completed using reference TRBV9 and TRBJ2-3, is DSGVTQTPKHLITATGQRVTLRCSPRSGDLSVYWYQQSLDQGLQFLIQYYNGEERAKGNILERFSAQQFPDLHSELNLSSLELGDSALYFCASSVGGSTDTQYFGPGTRLTVL.

The rearrangement links TRBV7-9 to TRBJ1-5; the D gene is possibly TRBD1 (5 bases). CDR3 size: 16 residues. V was trimmed by 6 bases and J by 0 bases, leaving 15 bases between them. Germline V gene lookup returns CDR1 SEHNR and CDR2 FQNEAQ (reference sequence). CDR3 protein: CASSTGSGGSNQPQHF. As DNA, the CDR3 is TGTGCCAGCAGTACTGGAAGCGGGGGTAGCAATCAGCCCCAGCATTTT.

This chain's CDR3 is CASSITGGSYGYTF. The DNA for the CDR3 is TGTGCCAGCAGCATCACCGGGGGGAGCTATGGCTACACCTTC. This chain connects TRBV4-2 to TRBJ1-2; perhaps TRBD1 as D (5 bases). Germline V gene sequence: CDR1 LGHNA, CDR2 YNFKEQ. The length of the CDR3 is 14 residues. Trimming took off 5 bases at V and 4 bases at J, with 14 bases between the two ends.

The genes are TRBV28 and TRBJ1-2; tentatively, D is TRBD1 (5 bases). The V end lost 4 bases, the J end lost 5 bases, and 11 bases lay between the germline ends. CDR1 MDHEN and CDR2 SYDVKM come from the germline V gene. The CDR3 is 13 residues long. CDR3 in DNA: TGTGCCAGCAGTTCTTGGGGGGGATATGGCTACACCTTC. This gives the protein CASSSWGGYGYTF.

This rearrangement joins TRBV10-3 to TRBJ2-5; the D is unclear. The CDR3 runs 13 residues. Germline V CDR1 and CDR2: ENHRY, SYGVKD. The germline V and J ends were trimmed by 3 bases and 5 bases, with 10 bases remaining between them. The CDR3 region is CAISEPNEETQYF. As DNA, the CDR3 is TGTGCCATCAGTGAACCTAATGAGGAGACCCAGTACTTC.

The chain has TRBV3-1 (or the pseudogene TRBV3-2) and TRBJ1-1; D is ambiguous. There are 14 residues in the CDR3. Germline V lookup: CDR1 LGHDT, CDR2 YNNKEL (reference sequence). Trimming pared 1 base from V and 1 base from J, leaving 7 bases between. This CDR3 is CASSQGSPNTEAFF. CDR3 DNA: TGTGCCAGCAGCCAAGGTAGCCCGAACACTGAAGCTTTCTTT.

The V gene is TRBV5-5, the J gene TRBJ2-3; D remains ambiguous. The CDR3 loop spans 15 amino acids. The germline V and J ends were trimmed by 0 bases and 0 bases, with 8 bases remaining between them. The germline V gene has CDR1 SGHKS and CDR2 YYEKEE (reference sequence). The CDR3 nucleotides are TGTGCCAGCAGCTTGGACGGTTCTAGCACAGATACGCAGTATTTT. Its protein is CASSLDGSSTDTQYF.

The chain combines TRBV7-8 with TRBJ2-7; 11 positions match TRBD2. J lost 5 bases, V lost 5 bases, and 11 bases had no gene match. Germline-derived CDR1 and CDR2 are SGHVS and FQNEAQ. The CDR3 runs 16 residues. The chain's CDR3 is CASSNILAGDPNEQYF. In DNA, the CDR3 is TGTGCCAGCAGCAACATACTAGCGGGAGATCCTAACGAGCAGTACTTC.

The CDR3 DNA is TGTGCCAGCAGCAGACGGGGGTCGTCCTACGAGCAGTACTTC. Its protein product is CASSRRGSSYEQYF. V and J are TRBV13 and TRBJ2-7; D is perhaps TRBD2 (6 bases). V was clipped by 5 bases and J by 1 base, with 12 bases between them. CDR3 length equals 14 residues. CDR1 PRHDT and CDR2 FYEKMQ come from the germline V gene (reference sequence).

This sequence joins TRBV6-2 or TRBV6-3 and TRBJ2-7; no clear D. The V gene's germline CDR1 is MNHEY and CDR2 SVGEGT. V lost 3 bases and J 3 bases, leaving 12 bases between the germline ends. CDR3 length equals 14 residues. In DNA form, the CDR3 reads TGTGCCAGCAGTTATTCACCCACTGTCTACGAGCAGTACTTC. It is translated as CASSYSPTVYEQYF.

The chain uses TRBV7-2 and TRBJ2-3, with D possibly being TRBD2 (6 bases). The CDR3 length is 15 residues. Between the trimmed V and J ends, which lost 2 bases and 0 bases, there was a span of 9 bases. Germline assignment: CDR1 SGHTA and CDR2 FQGNSA. The CDR3 region is CASSLRGSSTDTQYF. CDR3 nucleotides: TGTGCCAGCAGCTTACGGGGGAGTAGCACAGATACGCAGTATTTT.

The V gene is TRBV18, the J gene TRBJ2-5; TRBD2 agrees at 7 bases. The CDR3 has 15 residues. Germline-derived CDR1 and CDR2 are KGHSH and LQKENI. V shed 2 bases, J shed 5 bases, and the junction held 8 bases outside the gene matches. For the CDR3, the DNA is TGTGCCAGCTCACCAAGGGCGGGAGAGGCCGAGACCCAGTACTTC. This gives the protein CASSPRAGEAETQYF.

The V gene is TRBV7-9, the J gene TRBJ2-7; no definite D call. The V gene's germline CDR1 is SEHNR and CDR2 FQNEAQ (reference sequence). V dropped 4 bases and J dropped 7 bases, with 20 bases sitting between them. The CDR3 is 15 residues long. CDR3 DNA sequence: TGTGCCAGCAGCTCTACCCCGGTGGTATTGCGTGAGCAGTACTTC. Translated, it gives CASSSTPVVLREQYF. Drawing the rest from reference TRBV7-9 and TRBJ2-7, the complete variable domain is DTGVSQNPRHKITKRGQNVTFRCDPISEHNRLYWYRQTLGQGPEFLTYFQNEAQLEKSRLLSDRFSAERPKGSFSTLEIQRTEQGDSAMYLCASSSTPVVLREQYFGPGTRLTVT.

The V and J genes are TRBV4-3 and TRBJ2-7; 7 bases are shared with TRBD1. The J segment lost 4 bases and the V segment lost 0 bases, leaving 3 bases of the junction unmatched. Germline-derived CDR1 and CDR2 are LGHNA and YSLEER. The CDR3 has 14 residues. DNA for the CDR3: TGCGCCAGCAGCCAAGAGAAGGGGGCTTACGAGCAGTACTTC. Encoded protein: CASSQEKGAYEQYF.

Here the CDR3 DNA reads TGTGCCAGCAGCGTAGAGGGAGTTAGCTACAATGAGCAGTTCTTC. Translating gives CASSVEGVSYNEQFF. This chain links TRBV9 with TRBJ2-1, with D maybe TRBD2 (5 bases). The CDR3 extends over 15 amino acids. Germline V gene sequence: CDR1 SGDLS, CDR2 YYNGEE. With 0 bases removed from V and 3 bases from J, the gap between germline ends came to 10 bases.

The chain carries TRBV2 and TRBJ2-7, with 7 bases matching TRBD1. The germline gives CDR1 SNHLY, CDR2 FYNNEI. The ends lost 4 bases at V and 4 bases at J; junction bases unmatched: 4. The CDR3 covers 13 residues. In nucleotides, the CDR3 is TGTGCCAGCAGTGGCATGACAGGGTACGAGCAGTACTTC. This codes for CASSGMTGYEQYF.

This clone came up once. This chain joins TRBV27 and TRBJ2-1; TRBD1 aligns across 7 bases. There are 12 residues in the CDR3. Trimming removed 5 bases from V and 7 bases from J; junction bases left unmatched: 2. Germline V gives CDR1 MNHEY, CDR2 SMNVEV (reference sequence). As DNA, the CDR3 is TGTGCCAGCAGTATACAGGGGAATGAGCAGTTCTTC. Translated, it gives CASSIQGNEQFF.

The chain employs TRBV28 and TRBJ1-1; D perhaps matches TRBD1 (6 bases). This CDR3 contains 14 residues. Trimming pared 3 bases from V and 8 bases from J, leaving 16 bases between. Germline CDR1 is MDHEN and CDR2 is SYDVKM. CDR3: CASSFLRWDNEAFF. The DNA for the CDR3 is TGTGCCAGCAGTTTCCTTAGGTGGGACAACGAAGCTTTCTTT.

The chain joins TRBV19 to TRBJ2-5; weak D call: TRBD1 (5 bases). The CDR3 runs 15 residues. V lost 7 bases to trimming and J lost 3 bases, with 18 bases between them. Germline V gene lookup returns CDR1 LNHDA and CDR2 SQIVND (reference sequence). CDR3 coding DNA: TGTGCCAGTAAAAGGGGCCTTGAAGGGAAAGAGACCCAGTACTTC. Translated, it gives CASKRGLEGKETQYF.

The chain is built from TRBV7-2 and TRBJ1-1; D not resolved. CDR1 SGHTA and CDR2 FQGNSA come from the germline V gene. The CDR3 consists of 14 residues. The germline V and J ends were trimmed by 1 base and 0 bases, with 6 bases remaining between them. This CDR3 is CASSLDQLNTEAFF. The CDR3 nucleotides are TGTGCCAGCAGCTTAGACCAGTTGAACACTGAAGCTTTCTTT. The variable domain in full, with the rest retrieved from reference TRBV7-2 and TRBJ1-1, is GAGVSQSPSNKVTEKGKDVELRCDPISGHTALYWYRQSLGQGLEFLIYFQGNSAPDKSGLPSDRFSAERTGGSVSTLTIQRTQQEDSAVYLCASSLDQLNTEAFFGQGTRLTVV.

This clone rates as medium-sized. This sequence joins TRBV18 and TRBJ2-6; D call uncertain. The CDR3 consists of 14 residues. V lost 3 bases and J 4 bases, leaving 7 bases between the germline ends. Germline lookup yields CDR1 KGHSH and CDR2 LQKENI. The CDR3 DNA reads as TGTGCCAGCTCACCTCCGGTCGGGGCCAACGTCCTGACTTTC. Amino acids: CASSPPVGANVLTF.

This chain connects TRBV7-6 to TRBJ2-5; 12 bases are shared with TRBD2. V was pared by 5 bases and J by 5 bases, with 9 bases of the junction left unmatched. The CDR3 extends over 16 amino acids. Germline CDR1 SGHVS, CDR2 FNYEAQ. CDR3 sequence (DNA): TGTGCCAGCAGCCTAAAGACTAGCGGGAGATGGGAGACCCAGTACTTC. It encodes CASSLKTSGRWETQYF.